One and the same sample provided the 9 T cell receptor beta chains below, sequenced in a study of blood T cell repertoires in COVID-19. Libraries were prepared by immunoSEQ multiplex PCR; TCRdb keeps only in-frame clonotypes and omits some of them. This sample carries around 400,000 clones, roughly 86% of them seen once, and the ten largest clones take over 9.5%. Sequencing input: peripheral blood. These receptors originate from a young woman with COVID-19, enrolled during active disease.

V usage is TRBV29-1 and J usage is TRBJ2-1, with TRBD2 identical over 8 bases. CDR3 length: 14 amino acids. Germline lookup yields CDR1 SQVTM and CDR2 ANQGSEA. Germline trimming cut 3 bases from V and 8 bases from J; bases unmatched to any gene: 9. CDR3 nucleotides: TGCAGCGTTGAGTGGAGCGGGAGTGGCTATGAGCAGTTCTTC. This translates into CSVEWSGSGYEQFF.

This clone was observed once. The chain combines TRBV7-3 with TRBJ2-1; TRBD2 matches 10 bases. Germline V CDR1 and CDR2: SGHTA, FQGTGA. The V and J ends lost 1 base and 4 bases, in that order; junction bases with no gene match: 4. The CDR3 covers 16 residues. The CDR3 loop is CASSLSGTSVYNEQFF. The CDR3 DNA sequence: TGTGCCAGCAGCTTAAGCGGGACTAGCGTATACAATGAGCAGTTCTTC. The full variable domain, completed using reference TRBV7-3 and TRBJ2-1, is GAGVSQTPSNKVTEKGKYVELRCDPISGHTALYWYRQSLGQGPEFLIYFQGTGAADDSGLPNDRFFAVRPEGSVSTLKIQRTERGDSAVYLCASSLSGTSVYNEQFFGPGTRLTVL.

The chain couples TRBV5-6 to TRBJ1-4; a possible D gene is TRBD1 (5 bases). The CDR3 spans 16 residues. The germline V and J ends were trimmed by 3 bases and 1 base, with 13 bases remaining between them. CDR1 is SGHDT, CDR2 YYEEEE, per germline. DNA of the CDR3: TGTGCCAGCAGCTCACCAGGGAGGGGAACTAATGAAAAACTGTTTTTT. Translated, it gives CASSSPGRGTNEKLFF.

The chain links TRBV5-1 to TRBJ2-2, with 10 nucleotides matching TRBD1. Germline lookup yields CDR1 SGHRS and CDR2 YFSETQ. This CDR3 is built from 15 residues. V lost 5 bases and J lost 6; bases outside the gene matches: 7. CDR3 coding DNA: TGCGCCAGCAGGGGAGGACAGGGGGTTTCCGGGGAGCTGTTTTTT. This gives the protein CASRGGQGVSGELFF.

The rearrangement links TRBV10-3 to TRBJ2-1; 8 positions agree with TRBD2. CDR3 length equals 15 residues. Germline loops: CDR1 ENHRY, CDR2 SYGVKD. The junction had 11 bases not matched to a gene; V was cut back by 6 bases and J by 7 bases. DNA of the CDR3: TGTGCCATCAGCGCTTCGAGCGGGAGTGGGAATGAGCAGTTCTTC. This translates into CAISASSGSGNEQFF.

The gene calls are TRBV11-2 and TRBJ2-7; TRBD1 might be the D (7 bases). V gave up 5 bases and J gave up 2 bases, with 16 bases separating them. Germline-derived CDR1 and CDR2 are SGHAT and FQNNGV. This CDR3 has 15 residues. The CDR3 bases are TGTGCCAGCAGCCCCCAGGGGGGCCCAACCTACGAGCAGTACTTC. Amino acid sequence: CASSPQGGPTYEQYF.

The chain combines TRBV5-6 with TRBJ1-2; D may be TRBD1 (6 bases). The CDR3 has 15 residues. From germline, CDR1 is SGHDT and CDR2 YYEEEE. The germline V and J ends were trimmed by 0 bases and 0 bases, with 9 bases remaining between them. The CDR3, as DNA: TGTGCCAGCAGCTTGGGTCAGGGGTCTAACTATGGCTACACCTTC. Translation: CASSLGQGSNYGYTF.

The rearrangement joins TRBV19 to TRBJ2-3; tentatively, D is TRBD1 (6 bases). Germline values: CDR1 LNHDA, CDR2 SQIVND (reference sequence). The V end lost 4 bases, the J end lost 0 bases, and 11 bases lay between the germline ends. This CDR3 has 15 residues. The CDR3 reads CASSTQGPSTDTQYF. The CDR3 bases are TGTGCCAGTAGTACCCAGGGGCCTAGCACAGATACGCAGTATTTT.

The chain has TRBV5-1 and TRBJ2-2; the match to TRBD1 covers 7 bases. This CDR3 region has 14 residues. Germline V gene lookup returns CDR1 SGHRS and CDR2 YFSETQ. V lost 3 bases, J lost 1 base, and 0 bases stayed unmatched. The CDR3 coding sequence is TGCGCCAGCAGCTGGACAGGGAACACCGGGGAGCTGTTTTTT. Translation gives CASSWTGNTGELFF.